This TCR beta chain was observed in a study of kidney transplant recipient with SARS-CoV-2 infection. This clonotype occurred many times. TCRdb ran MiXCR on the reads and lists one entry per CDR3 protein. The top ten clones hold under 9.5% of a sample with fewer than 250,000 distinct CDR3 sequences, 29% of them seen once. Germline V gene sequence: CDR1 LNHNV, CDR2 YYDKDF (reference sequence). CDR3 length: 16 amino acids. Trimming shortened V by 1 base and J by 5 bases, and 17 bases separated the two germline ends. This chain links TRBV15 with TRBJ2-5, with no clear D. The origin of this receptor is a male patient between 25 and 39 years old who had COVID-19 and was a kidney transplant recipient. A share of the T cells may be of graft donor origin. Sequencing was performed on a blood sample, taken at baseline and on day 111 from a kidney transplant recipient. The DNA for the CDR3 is TGTGCCACCAGCAGAGTGGTGGGAAGGGCCCGCGAGACCCAGTACTTC. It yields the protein CATSRVVGRARETQYF.